This paragraph covers one T cell receptor beta chain sequence. The method was immunoSEQ multiplex PCR; TCRdb's version includes in-frame clones alone and lacks a portion of them. The table shows about 190,000 clones, with about 89% occurring only once. The data were obtained in a study of blood T cell repertoires in COVID-19. V dropped 5 bases and J dropped 0; count of bases not matched to a gene: 10. Germline lookup yields CDR1 MNHEY and CDR2 SMNVEV (reference sequence). This CDR3 is built from 16 residues. Material: peripheral blood. This clonotype originated in a man in his forties or fifties with acute or convalescent COVID-19. V is TRBV27 and J is TRBJ2-7; 7 bases map to TRBD1. CDR3 nucleotide sequence: TGTGCCAGCAGTGCCTCTCAGGGGGACAGCTCCTACGAGCAGTACTTC. It translates to CASSASQGDSSYEQYF.